These 20 T cell receptor beta chains share one sample of origin, sequenced in a study of blood T cell repertoires in COVID-19 (dated by TCRdb to about 2020). Receptor libraries were prepared by the immunoSEQ multiplex PCR assay. TCRdb's version of the immuneACCESS table is confined to in-frame rearrangements and falls short of the full clone set. An unresolved V gene accounts for under half of the shortfall where checked; the remainder is of unknown origin. The sample includes under 350,000 clones, with 80% to 90% observed a single time. 7.5% to 10% of the sample comes from the top ten. What was sequenced was peripheral blood. These TCRs come from a woman in her forties or fifties who had recovered from COVID-19.

Concerning this clone itself: This sample also contains other DNA sequences that code for the same CDR3. The V call is TRBV19, the J call TRBJ1-1; no firm D call. Germline assignment: CDR1 LNHDA and CDR2 SQIVND (reference sequence). Trimming removed 3 bases at V and 1 base at J, with 3 bases between. This CDR3 is built from 12 residues. CDR3 nucleotides: TGTGCCAGTAGTATCTCGAACACTGAAGCTTTCTTT. Encoded protein: CASSISNTEAFF. The full variable domain, rest sourced from reference TRBV19 and TRBJ1-1, is DGGITQSPKYLFRKEGQNVTLSCEQNLNHDAMYWYRQDPGQGLRLIYYSQIVNDFQKGDIAEGYSVSREKKESFPLTVTSAQKNPTAFYLCASSISNTEAFFGQGTRLTVV.

The chain couples TRBV30 to TRBJ2-3; D gene uncertain. CDR3 size: 16 residues. Germline loops: CDR1 GTSNPN, CDR2 SVGIG (reference sequence). Trimming left V 4 bases short and J 8 bases short, with 25 bases between. The CDR3 protein is CAWNPLVAVSIVTQYF. The DNA of the CDR3 is TGTGCCTGGAACCCCCTCGTTGCAGTTAGCATTGTTACGCAGTATTTT.

The gene calls are TRBV2 and TRBJ2-1; 9 bases are a match to TRBD2. CDR3 length equals 14 residues. Germline V gene lookup returns CDR1 SNHLY and CDR2 FYNNEI. The V gene end was trimmed by 6 bases and the J gene end by 5 bases; junction bases not matched to a gene: 5. This CDR3 reads CASSLGLANNEQFF. CDR3 nucleotide sequence: TGTGCCAGCAGCTTGGGACTAGCCAACAATGAGCAGTTCTTC. Complete variable domain (other parts from reference TRBV2 and TRBJ2-1): EPEVTQTPSHQVTQMGQEVILRCVPISNHLYFYWYRQILGQKVEFLVSFYNNEISEKSEIFDDQFSVERPDGSNFTLKIRSTKLEDSAMYFCASSLGLANNEQFFGPGTRLTVL.

The chain couples TRBV7-6 to TRBJ2-7, with 8 positions matching TRBD1. V lost 1 base to trimming and J lost 5 bases; unmatched junction nucleotides: 16. CDR1 and CDR2 (germline): SGHVS, FNYEAQ. The CDR3 sequence is 18 residues long. The DNA of the CDR3 is TGTGCCAGCAGCTTAGGACCCAACACAGGGGGAAGCACGGACGAGCAGTACTTC. Protein: CASSLGPNTGGSTDEQYF.

This clone was picked up many times. This chain connects TRBV28 to TRBJ1-6; D is possibly TRBD1 (6 bases). The V end was cut by 6 bases, the J end by 9 bases, with 21 bases between. The CDR3 is 16 amino acids. Per germline, CDR1 MDHEN and CDR2 SYDVKM. The CDR3 region is CASRFLLGGGGSPLHF. The CDR3 nucleotides read TGTGCCAGCAGGTTCCTACTGGGAGGGGGTGGTTCACCCCTCCACTTT.

The rearrangement uses TRBV27 and TRBJ2-2, with a weak D call TRBD2 (5 bases). V lost 3 bases to trimming and J lost 4 bases, with 12 bases between them. The CDR3 extends over 15 amino acids. The germline V gene has CDR1 MNHEY and CDR2 SMNVEV (reference sequence). The CDR3 loop reads CASSFGTSGTGELFF. CDR3 coding DNA: TGTGCCAGCAGTTTCGGAACTAGTGGCACCGGGGAGCTGTTTTTT.

In the case of this clone: The same CDR3 also results from other DNA sequences found in this sample. The V gene is TRBV28, the J gene TRBJ2-1; perhaps TRBD2 as D (6 bases). V lost 4 bases to trimming and J lost 3 bases, with 10 bases between them. The CDR3 is made up of 14 amino acids. Germline loops: CDR1 MDHEN, CDR2 SYDVKM. CDR3 amino acids: CASSSGGNYNEQFF. In DNA form, the CDR3 reads TGTGCCAGCAGTTCAGGCGGGAACTACAATGAGCAGTTCTTC.

This chain links TRBV7-2 with TRBJ2-3; 8 bases map to TRBD2. The germline CDR1 and CDR2 sequences are SGHTA and FQGNSA. The CDR3 has 17 residues. V lost 4 bases and J lost 3; bases outside the gene matches: 12. The CDR3 coding sequence is TGTGCCAGCAGCTCTTCTAGAAGCGGGAGTGGGACAGATACGCAGTATTTT. Translated, it gives CASSSSRSGSGTDTQYF.

This chain uses TRBV30 with TRBJ2-5; 9 bases line up with TRBD1. In germline, CDR1 is GTSNPN, CDR2 SVGIG (reference sequence). V lost 0 bases to trimming and J lost 5 bases; unmatched junction nucleotides: 1. The CDR3 spans 13 residues. In nucleotides, the CDR3 is TGTGCCTGGAGTGTAGGGACAGGGGAGACCCAGTACTTC. Translating it yields CAWSVGTGETQYF.

The genes are TRBV5-1 and TRBJ2-3; D perhaps matches TRBD1 (6 bases). Trimming removed 5 bases at V and 1 base at J, with 11 bases between. The CDR3 loop spans 14 amino acids. The germline V gene has CDR1 SGHRS and CDR2 YFSETQ. CDR3 nucleotide sequence: TGCGCCAGCAGACCCACAGGGCGCACAGATACGCAGTATTTT. Residues: CASRPTGRTDTQYF.

As DNA, the CDR3 is TGTGCCAGCAGTCCCCGCGACAGGGACAATCAGCCCCAGCATTTT. It yields the protein CASSPRDRDNQPQHF. The rearrangement uses TRBV28 and TRBJ1-5, with 7 bases fitting TRBD1. The V gene end was trimmed by 5 bases and the J gene end by 3 bases; junction bases not matched to a gene: 7. The germline CDR1 and CDR2 sequences are MDHEN and SYDVKM. This CDR3 region has 15 residues.

This clone came up once. The gene calls are TRBV3-1 (or the pseudogene TRBV3-2) and TRBJ1-5; the match to TRBD1 covers 10 bases. Looked up from germline, CDR1 is LGHDT and CDR2 is YNNKEL (reference sequence). The CDR3 is 14 residues long. Trimming took 3 bases from V and 7 from J; bases not matched to a gene: 3. In DNA form, the CDR3 reads TGTGCCAGCAGCCAGACAGGGGGCTGGCAGCCCCAGCATTTT. Amino acids: CASSQTGGWQPQHF.

The chain employs TRBV4-3 and TRBJ2-7; 11 bases line up with TRBD2. J gave up 1 base and V 3 bases, and 14 bases lay outside the gene matches. CDR1 is LGHNA and CDR2 is YSLEER in the germline V gene. This CDR3 region has 19 residues. DNA of the CDR3: TGCGCCAGCAGCCACGGAGTGGTTAGCGGGAGGGCCGGGTCCTACGAGCAGTACTTC. Translating it yields CASSHGVVSGRAGSYEQYF.

V gene TRBV5-6 combines with J gene TRBJ2-2, with TRBD1 identical over 8 bases. The V gene's germline CDR1 is SGHDT and CDR2 YYEEEE. This CDR3 has 15 residues. The V segment lost 2 bases and the J segment 3 bases; nucleotides outside the gene matches: 3. This CDR3 is CASSLTGGYTGELFF. The CDR3 DNA sequence: TGTGCCAGCAGCTTAACAGGGGGTTACACCGGGGAGCTGTTTTTT.

V and J are TRBV29-1 and TRBJ2-7; D perhaps matches TRBD2 (5 bases). Germline CDR1 is SQVTM and CDR2 is ANQGSEA. The CDR3 spans 15 residues. Trimming cost V 4 bases and J 7 bases, with 23 bases left between them. The CDR3 region has the DNA TGCAGCGTTGGGGGAATATCTAGCCAGACGAGGGAGCAGTACTTC. As protein: CSVGGISSQTREQYF.

V is TRBV6-2 or TRBV6-3 and J is TRBJ2-7; D gene unclear. Germline values: CDR1 MNHEY, CDR2 SVGEGT. The V end lost 5 bases, the J end lost 7 bases, and 9 bases lay between the germline ends. This CDR3 is 11 amino acids long. The CDR3 is CASSNSREQYF. CDR3 nucleotide sequence: TGTGCCAGCAGTAATTCTAGGGAGCAGTACTTC.

The gene calls are TRBV30 and TRBJ1-2, with D unclear. Looked up from germline, CDR1 is GTSNPN and CDR2 is SVGIG (reference sequence). The CDR3 length is 13 residues. Trimming cost V 0 bases and J 2 bases, with 7 bases left between them. In DNA, the CDR3 is TGTGCCTGGAGTGTAGTCGGGAACTATGGCTACACCTTC. This translates into CAWSVVGNYGYTF.

The genes are TRBV5-8 and TRBJ2-7, with TRBD1 identical over 8 bases. Germline V gives CDR1 SGHTS, CDR2 YDEGEE. The CDR3 spans 14 residues. V shed 6 bases, J shed 1 base, and the junction held 6 bases outside the gene matches. Here the CDR3 reads CASTARTGSYEQYF. The CDR3, as DNA: TGTGCCAGCACCGCCAGGACAGGGTCCTACGAGCAGTACTTC.

The CDR3 DNA sequence: TGTGCCAGCAGCCACGACAGGGGTCCTACAGATACGCAGTATTTT. Its protein is CASSHDRGPTDTQYF. This sequence joins TRBV14 and TRBJ2-3; 8 bases agree with TRBD1. The CDR3 extends over 15 amino acids. V was clipped by 3 bases and J by 3 bases; unmatched bases: 5. CDR1 and CDR2 from the germline V gene are SGHDN and FVKESK.

This chain joins TRBV18 and TRBJ2-2; 9 nucleotides line up with TRBD2. The CDR3 consists of 16 residues. J was trimmed by 1 base and V by 3 bases; bases with no gene match: 3. Germline lookup yields CDR1 KGHSH and CDR2 LQKENI. The CDR3 bases are TGTGCCAGCTCACCGGGACTAGCACGGAACACCGGGGAGCTGTTTTTT. It codes for CASSPGLARNTGELFF.